These 20 T cell receptor beta chains originate from one sample sequenced in a study of identical twins. One entry per CDR3 protein results from TCRdb running MiXCR on the 5' RACE reads. This table holds about 1.7 million distinct CDR3 sequences, 32% found once. Specimen: cord blood. The receptors derive from a newborn girl in good health.

This clonotype was detected only a few times. The rearrangement uses TRBV20-1 and TRBJ2-1; possible D gene TRBD2, 5 bases. This CDR3 comprises 16 residues. The germline V gene encodes CDR1 DFQATT and CDR2 SNEGSKA (reference sequence). Trimming shortened V by 1 base and J by 2 bases, and 15 bases separated the two germline ends. The CDR3, as DNA: TGCAGTGCTAGAGCCCCCGGATCGGGGACCTACAATGAGCAGTTCTTC. This codes for CSARAPGSGTYNEQFF.

This chain links TRBV20-1 with TRBJ2-1; TRBD2 aligns across 9 bases. The V and J ends lost 0 bases and 4 bases, in that order; junction bases with no gene match: 7. The CDR3 has 16 amino acids. The germline CDR1 and CDR2 sequences are DFQATT and SNEGSKA (reference sequence). As DNA, the CDR3 is TGCAGTGCTAGAGATGGCGGGAGGGCCATTTACAATGAGCAGTTCTTC. The encoded protein is CSARDGGRAIYNEQFF.

A few counts support this clonotype. V gene TRBV12-3 or TRBV12-4 combines with J gene TRBJ1-2; D remains ambiguous. Trimming took off 5 bases at V and 2 bases at J, with 12 bases between the two ends. CDR3 length: 14 amino acids. This chain's CDR3 is CASSPLTLNYGYTF. CDR3 sequence (DNA): TGTGCCAGCAGTCCTCTAACACTAAACTATGGCTACACCTTC.

V is TRBV4-1 and J is TRBJ2-7; tentatively, D is TRBD2 (6 bases). From germline, CDR1 is MGHRA and CDR2 YSYEKL. V was cut by 2 bases and J by 5 bases, with 13 bases left in between. The CDR3 is 14 residues long. The CDR3 sequence is CASSQIRGLNEQYF. As DNA, the CDR3 is TGCGCCAGCAGCCAAATTCGGGGACTGAACGAGCAGTACTTC.

This clonotype was counted only a few times. The chain employs TRBV6-2 or TRBV6-3 and TRBJ2-3; weak D call: TRBD1 (5 bases). Trimming stripped 3 bases from V and 2 bases from J, with 15 bases between. This CDR3 region has 16 residues. The germline gives CDR1 MNHEY, CDR2 SVGEGT. This CDR3 reads CASSYGPGRFTDTQYF. The DNA of the CDR3 is TGTGCCAGCAGTTATGGGCCAGGGCGTTTCACAGATACGCAGTATTTT.

This clonotype has just a few counts. This chain links TRBV9 with TRBJ2-5; D is possibly TRBD2 (5 bases). The length of the CDR3 is 15 residues. Germline V gene sequence: CDR1 SGDLS, CDR2 YYNGEE. Trimming cost V 4 bases and J 5 bases, with 18 bases left between them. CDR3 residues: CASSKDPLRGETQYF. In DNA, the CDR3 is TGTGCCAGCAGCAAGGATCCACTCCGAGGGGAGACCCAGTACTTC.

This clonotype was detected only a few times. The genes are TRBV12-3 or TRBV12-4 and TRBJ2-1; 9 bases are a match to TRBD2. The CDR3 covers 15 residues. V lost 4 bases and J lost 7; bases outside the gene matches: 8. The CDR3: CASSSVAGAVNEQFF. CDR3 DNA sequence: TGTGCCAGCAGTTCGGTAGCGGGAGCTGTTAATGAGCAGTTCTTC.

This chain joins TRBV9 and TRBJ2-1; TRBD2 matches 8 bases. The CDR3 extends over 16 amino acids. Trimming cost V 0 bases and J 3 bases; bases outside gene matches: 5. Germline V gene data show CDR1 as SGDLS and CDR2 as YYNGEE. The CDR3 region is CASSVVPAGVYNEQFF. The CDR3 nucleotides are TGTGCCAGCAGCGTAGTGCCAGCGGGGGTCTACAATGAGCAGTTCTTC.

This sequence joins TRBV5-1 and TRBJ1-2, with TRBD1 as a possible D gene (5 bases). Trimming shortened V by 1 base and J by 2 bases, and 9 bases separated the two germline ends. CDR1 and CDR2 from the germline V gene are SGHRS and YFSETQ. This CDR3 comprises 14 residues. As DNA, the CDR3 is TGCGCCAGCAGCTTGAATGGACAAAACTATGGCTACACCTTC. Its protein product is CASSLNGQNYGYTF.

V gene TRBV6-2 or TRBV6-3 combines with J gene TRBJ2-7; maybe TRBD2 (6 bases). Trimming removed 7 bases at V and 0 bases at J, with 16 bases between. This CDR3 has 15 amino acids. CDR1 and CDR2 from the germline V gene are MNHEY and SVGEGT. The CDR3: CASISRRGLSYEQYF. CDR3 DNA sequence: TGTGCCAGCATTTCGCGGAGGGGCCTCTCCTACGAGCAGTACTTC.

The table lists this clonotype with a count of one. The chain has TRBV27 and TRBJ1-1; 7 nucleotides align to TRBD1. V dropped 5 bases and J dropped 0; count of bases not matched to a gene: 6. The germline gives CDR1 MNHEY, CDR2 SMNVEV (reference sequence). This CDR3 has 15 residues. The chain's CDR3 is CASSRGTEVNTEAFF. The CDR3 DNA reads TGTGCCAGCAGTAGGGGGACAGAGGTGAACACTGAAGCTTTCTTT.

This chain links TRBV28 with TRBJ1-1; 12 bases map to TRBD1. This CDR3 contains 16 residues. Trimming removed 5 bases from V and 2 bases from J; junction bases left unmatched: 6. CDR1 and CDR2 (germline): MDHEN, SYDVKM. CDR3 sequence: CASSTRDRGRNTEAFF. The CDR3 DNA reads TGTGCCAGCAGTACCCGGGACAGGGGGCGAAACACTGAAGCTTTCTTT.

Comments on this clonotype: One end of the junction varies from germline; a read error may be responsible. This chain links TRBV5-1 with TRBJ1-2, with no clear D. Germline values: CDR1 SGHRS, CDR2 YFSETQ. The CDR3 contains 14 residues. The CDR3 sequence: CASSLGRTTYGCTF. The CDR3 coding sequence is TGCGCCAGCAGCTTGGGACGGACGACTTATGGCTGCACCTTC.

This clonotype showed up many times. This chain links TRBV5-1 with TRBJ2-3; D uncertain. V was pared by 0 bases and J by 0 bases, with 11 bases between. The CDR3 runs to 16 residues. Germline CDR1 reads SGHRS; CDR2 reads YFSETQ. The CDR3 coding sequence is TGCGCCAGCAGCTTGGATTATGCGCGTAGCACAGATACGCAGTATTTT. The encoded protein is CASSLDYARSTDTQYF.

The chain has TRBV27 and TRBJ2-2; 8 bases are shared with TRBD2. With 3 bases clipped from V and 2 bases from J, the junction kept 5 bases outside the gene matches. From germline, CDR1 is MNHEY and CDR2 SMNVEV (reference sequence). CDR3 length equals 16 residues. The CDR3 DNA is TGTGCCAGCAGTTTCAGACTAGCGTTTAACACCGGGGAGCTGTTTTTT. It specifies CASSFRLAFNTGELFF.

The chain is built from TRBV12-3 or TRBV12-4 and TRBJ1-1; D is unclear. This CDR3 region has 13 residues. Trimming took off 8 bases at V and 1 base at J, with 11 bases between the two ends. The CDR3 region has the DNA TGTGCCAGCGGCTGTTTCGAGAACACTGAAGCTTTCTTT. Translation gives CASGCFENTEAFF.

The rearrangement uses TRBV12-3 or TRBV12-4 and TRBJ1-5; 7 bases agree with TRBD1. Trimming removed 3 bases from V and 3 bases from J; junction bases left unmatched: 14. The CDR3 length is 18 residues. The CDR3 loop is CASSFRFSGQLFNQPQHF. The CDR3 region has the DNA TGTGCCAGCAGTTTTCGGTTTTCGGGACAGCTATTCAATCAGCCCCAGCATTTT.

This clonotype occurred a few times. V is TRBV29-1 and J is TRBJ2-5; 8 bases map to TRBD1. V shed 4 bases, J shed 5 bases, and the junction held 9 bases outside the gene matches. The CDR3 totals 14 residues. CDR1 is SQVTM and CDR2 is ANQGSEA in the germline V gene. CDR3 amino acids: CSVVEQGVGETQYF. The CDR3 coding sequence is TGCAGCGTTGTCGAACAGGGGGTAGGGGAGACCCAGTACTTC. Using reference TRBV29-1 and TRBJ2-5 for the parts outside the CDR3, the full variable domain is SAVISQKPSRDICQRGTSLTIQCQVDSQVTMMFWYRQQPGQSLTLIATANQGSEATYESGFVIDKFPISRPNLTFSTLTVSNMSPEDSSIYLCSVVEQGVGETQYFGPGTRLLVL.

This clonotype was detected a few times. V usage is TRBV4-1 and J usage is TRBJ2-7; TRBD2 aligns across 10 bases. The CDR3 sequence is 19 residues long. Trimming cost V 0 bases and J 2 bases; bases outside gene matches: 13. Germline CDR1 MGHRA, CDR2 YSYEKL. For the CDR3, the DNA is TGCGCCAGCAGCCAAGAAGGTCTAGCGGGGGCGTTTTATCCCTACGAGCAGTACTTC. Translated, it gives CASSQEGLAGAFYPYEQYF.

This clonotype was found many times. The genes are TRBV10-3 and TRBJ2-7; D not resolved. The germline V gene encodes CDR1 ENHRY and CDR2 SYGVKD. Trimming stripped 6 bases from V and 3 bases from J, with 6 bases between. The CDR3 contains 11 residues. The CDR3, as DNA: TGTGCCATCAGCGTTAACTACGAGCAGTACTTC. Protein: CAISVNYEQYF.